This is a list of T cell receptor beta chains from one sample in a study of PD-1 blockade in classical Hodgkin lymphoma. Generated by immunoSEQ multiplex PCR, the TCRdb table keeps only in-frame clones and is missing some. The sample has tens of thousands of clones, 70% to 75% seen once. The material sequenced was peripheral blood mononuclear cells (PBMCs), taken before the fourth cycle of nivolumab. The source of these receptors is a human donor with classical Hodgkin lymphoma. The CDR3 runs from the conserved cysteine through the conserved F or W. The order of the fields is D gene, CDR3 length, J gene, V gene, clone size, CDR3 protein, CDR3 DNA. D genes are given only for firm matches. Some rows mark clone size as missing; the rest say once, few, many or name a class of expanded clone.

D: TRBD2
length: 16
J: TRBJ2-5
V: TRBV28
size: -
CDR3: CASRPEGLARRETQYF
DNA: TGTGCCAGCAGGCCTGAGGGACTAGCCCGGAGAGAGACCCAGTACTTC

D: -
length: 15
J: TRBJ1-6
V: TRBV19
size: -
CDR3: CASTSGISYNSPLHF
DNA: TGTGCCAGTACCTCCGGGATCTCCTATAATTCACCCCTCCACTTT

D: TRBD2
length: 15
J: TRBJ2-2
V: TRBV15
size: -
CDR3: CATSIRLGGTGELFF
DNA: TGTGCCACCAGCATCCGTCTGGGGGGGACCGGGGAGCTGTTTTTT

D: TRBD1
length: 18
J: TRBJ1-1
V: TRBV7-9
size: once
CDR3: CASRLKGQGDGRGTEAFF
DNA: TGTGCCAGCAGACTTAAGGGACAGGGCGATGGCAGGGGGACTGAAGCTTTCTTT

D: TRBD2
length: 15
J: TRBJ2-1
V: TRBV27
size: few
CDR3: CASSSGTSGYNEQFF
DNA: TGTGCCAGCAGTTCCGGGACTAGCGGATACAATGAGCAGTTCTTC

D: -
length: 13
J: TRBJ2-5
V: TRBV6-6
size: -
CDR3: CASSGGASETQYF
DNA: TGTGCCAGCAGTGGGGGGGCGAGTGAGACCCAGTACTTC

D: TRBD2
length: 15
J: TRBJ2-3
V: TRBV30
size: -
CDR3: CAWSGERGGTDTQYF
DNA: TGTGCCTGGAGTGGGGAGCGGGGGGGCACAGATACGCAGTATTTT

D: -
length: 13
J: TRBJ2-5
V: TRBV9
size: -
CDR3: CASSVEGLETQYF
DNA: TGTGCCAGCAGCGTAGAAGGTTTGGAGACCCAGTACTTC

D: -
length: 14
J: TRBJ1-1
V: TRBV2
size: few
CDR3: CASSVSQGMTEAFF
DNA: TGTGCCAGCAGTGTTAGCCAGGGAATGACTGAAGCTTTCTTT

D: TRBD2
length: 15
J: TRBJ2-1
V: TRBV5-1
size: once
CDR3: CASSLGGGALNEQFF
DNA: TGCGCCAGCAGCTTGGGCGGGGGGGCATTGAATGAGCAGTTCTTC

D: TRBD2
length: 14
J: TRBJ2-5
V: TRBV7-9
size: -
CDR3: CASRLRGGEETQYF
DNA: TGTGCCAGCAGATTAAGGGGAGGGGAAGAGACCCAGTACTTC

D: TRBD2
length: 18
J: TRBJ2-6
V: TRBV5-1
size: -
CDR3: CASSLATGLVPGANVLTF
DNA: TGCGCCAGCAGCTTGGCGACGGGACTAGTGCCGGGGGCCAACGTCCTGACTTTC

D: -
length: 14
J: TRBJ1-2
V: TRBV2
size: few
CDR3: CASSPDGGNYGYTF
DNA: TGTGCCAGCAGTCCAGACGGTGGCAACTATGGCTACACCTTC

D: TRBD2
length: 15
J: TRBJ2-1
V: TRBV9
size: -
CDR3: CASSDLAGVGNEQFF
DNA: TGTGCCAGCAGCGATCTAGCGGGAGTCGGAAATGAGCAGTTCTTC

D: -
length: 15
J: TRBJ1-2
V: TRBV4-3
size: few
CDR3: CASSPTLRGDYGYTF
DNA: TGCGCCAGCAGCCCCACCCTGCGGGGTGACTATGGCTACACCTTC

D: -
length: 14
J: TRBJ2-1
V: TRBV2
size: -
CDR3: CASSVLGLDNEQFF
DNA: TGTGCCAGCAGTGTTCTGGGATTAGACAATGAGCAGTTCTTC

D: -
length: 15
J: TRBJ1-6
V: TRBV5-4
size: -
CDR3: CASSLGLRTNSPLHF
DNA: TGTGCCAGCAGCTTGGGACTCCGTACTAATTCACCCCTCCACTTT

D: TRBD1
length: 15
J: TRBJ1-5
V: TRBV5-8
size: few
CDR3: CASSLGTGESQPQHF
DNA: TGTGCCAGCAGCCTCGGGACAGGGGAGAGTCAGCCCCAGCATTTT

D: TRBD1
length: 15
J: TRBJ2-5
V: TRBV5-4
size: -
CDR3: CASSDATGIQETQYF
DNA: TGTGCCAGCAGCGACGCGACAGGGATACAAGAGACCCAGTACTTC

D: TRBD1
length: 14
J: TRBJ1-3
V: TRBV28
size: -
CDR3: CASRPGTAGNTIYF
DNA: TGTGCCAGCAGGCCCGGGACAGCTGGAAACACCATATATTTT

D: -
length: 13
J: TRBJ1-4
V: TRBV30
size: -
CDR3: CAWSVQVNEKLFF
DNA: TGTGCCTGGAGTGTACAGGTTAATGAAAAACTGTTTTTT

D: TRBD2
length: 14
J: TRBJ2-7
V: TRBV19
size: hyperexpanded
CDR3: CARWRVGGGYEQYF
DNA: TGTGCCAGATGGCGCGTCGGGGGGGGCTACGAGCAGTACTTC

D: -
length: 13
J: TRBJ1-5
V: TRBV6-4
size: -
CDR3: CASSVEENQPQHF
DNA: TGTGCCAGCAGTGTGGAGGAAAATCAGCCCCAGCATTTT

D: TRBD1
length: 13
J: TRBJ1-5
V: TRBV5-1
size: -
CDR3: CASSRQGNQPQHF
DNA: TGCGCCAGCAGCCGACAGGGGAACCAGCCCCAGCATTTT

D: -
length: 12
J: TRBJ1-3
V: TRBV10-3
size: -
CDR3: CAIQGNGNTIYF
DNA: TGTGCCATCCAGGGGAACGGAAACACCATATATTTT

D: TRBD2
length: 15
J: TRBJ2-2
V: TRBV19
size: -
CDR3: CASKKLAGNTGELFF
DNA: TGTGCCAGTAAGAAACTAGCGGGGAACACCGGGGAGCTGTTTTTT

D: -
length: 14
J: TRBJ2-2
V: TRBV5-1
size: -
CDR3: CASSLTGNTGELFF
DNA: TGCGCCAGCAGCTTGACGGGTAACACCGGGGAGCTGTTTTTT

D: -
length: 14
J: TRBJ1-1
V: TRBV7-2
size: -
CDR3: CASTNYRLNTEAFF
DNA: TGTGCCAGCACCAATTACAGATTGAACACTGAGGCTTTCTTT

D: TRBD1
length: 12
J: TRBJ2-1
V: TRBV4-2
size: -
CDR3: CASSQRQGDRFF
DNA: TGTGCCAGCAGCCAACGACAGGGTGACAGGTTCTTC

D: TRBD1
length: 14
J: TRBJ1-2
V: TRBV27
size: once
CDR3: CASSLSGQGLGYTF
DNA: TGTGCCAGCAGTTTATCGGGACAGGGTCTAGGCTACACCTTC

D: -
length: 14
J: TRBJ2-6
V: TRBV19
size: few
CDR3: CASSQFSGANVLTF
DNA: TGTGCCAGTAGCCAATTCTCTGGGGCCAACGTCCTGACTTTC

D: TRBD2
length: 16
J: TRBJ2-7
V: TRBV4-3
size: large
CDR3: CASSQEPGFTSAEQYF
DNA: TGCGCCAGCAGCCAAGAGCCCGGATTCACTAGCGCCGAGCAGTACTTC

D: -
length: 14
J: TRBJ1-1
V: TRBV6-6
size: -
CDR3: CASSYEGSGTEAFF
DNA: TGTGCCAGCAGTTACGAGGGGAGCGGCACTGAAGCTTTCTTT

D: TRBD1
length: 15
J: TRBJ1-1
V: TRBV6-1
size: -
CDR3: CASSRLGQGDTEAFF
DNA: TGTGCCAGCAGTCGACTGGGACAGGGCGACACTGAAGCTTTCTTT

D: TRBD2
length: 17
J: TRBJ2-5
V: TRBV27
size: -
CDR3: CASSTVLGLAGRGAQYF
DNA: TGTGCCAGCAGTACGGTCCTGGGACTAGCGGGGCGCGGGGCCCAGTACTTC

D: -
length: 15
J: TRBJ2-5
V: TRBV7-9
size: -
CDR3: CASSVAGTGWETQYF
DNA: TGTGCCAGCAGCGTGGCCGGGACCGGCTGGGAGACCCAGTACTTC

D: TRBD2
length: 15
J: TRBJ2-7
V: TRBV18
size: -
CDR3: CASSPLAGEGYEQYF
DNA: TGTGCCAGCTCACCCCTAGCGGGAGAGGGTTACGAGCAGTACTTC

D: TRBD1
length: 15
J: TRBJ1-3
V: TRBV5-4
size: -
CDR3: CASSLGTGFGNTIYF
DNA: TGTGCCAGCAGCTTGGGGACAGGGTTCGGAAACACCATATATTTT

D: -
length: 13
J: TRBJ2-7
V: TRBV12-5
size: -
CDR3: CASGWGEIYEQYF
DNA: TGTGCTAGTGGTTGGGGTGAGATCTACGAGCAGTACTTC

D: -
length: 14
J: TRBJ2-5
V: TRBV5-1
size: -
CDR3: CASSLAWAGETQYF
DNA: TGCGCCAGCAGCTTGGCCTGGGCAGGGGAGACCCAGTACTTC